The clone carrying this T cell receptor beta chain was seen a few times. The antigen remains undetermined. The data belong to a study of beta chain features in type 1 diabetes. Study information: All samples together contributed 100 million to 120 million sorted cells for examination.

This CDR3 has 8 amino acids. Overall study results and limits: The VDJ junctions of type 1 diabetes patients carried fewer insertions and more deletions. Across all four CD4+ subsets, people with type 1 diabetes showed modestly shorter TCRB CDR3s.

Isolated RNA was reverse transcribed in full, so expressed TCRB transcripts were sequenced. Around 3.57 million reads was the average for naive, central memory and regulatory T cell samples. TCRdb's table, derived via immunoSEQ multiplex PCR, lists solely in-frame clones and lacks some. Altogether 680,000 or so clones are present, under 15% being singletons, with the ten largest covering less than 0.025%. This chain uses TRBV21-1 with TRBJ1-2. TRBV21-1 has pseudogene status. Sequenced material: naive CD4+ T cells from blood. The source is a man aged 18-30 years with type 1 diabetes. The CDR3 loop is CASSGYTF. The CDR3 DNA reads TGTGCCAGCAGCGGCTACACCTTC.